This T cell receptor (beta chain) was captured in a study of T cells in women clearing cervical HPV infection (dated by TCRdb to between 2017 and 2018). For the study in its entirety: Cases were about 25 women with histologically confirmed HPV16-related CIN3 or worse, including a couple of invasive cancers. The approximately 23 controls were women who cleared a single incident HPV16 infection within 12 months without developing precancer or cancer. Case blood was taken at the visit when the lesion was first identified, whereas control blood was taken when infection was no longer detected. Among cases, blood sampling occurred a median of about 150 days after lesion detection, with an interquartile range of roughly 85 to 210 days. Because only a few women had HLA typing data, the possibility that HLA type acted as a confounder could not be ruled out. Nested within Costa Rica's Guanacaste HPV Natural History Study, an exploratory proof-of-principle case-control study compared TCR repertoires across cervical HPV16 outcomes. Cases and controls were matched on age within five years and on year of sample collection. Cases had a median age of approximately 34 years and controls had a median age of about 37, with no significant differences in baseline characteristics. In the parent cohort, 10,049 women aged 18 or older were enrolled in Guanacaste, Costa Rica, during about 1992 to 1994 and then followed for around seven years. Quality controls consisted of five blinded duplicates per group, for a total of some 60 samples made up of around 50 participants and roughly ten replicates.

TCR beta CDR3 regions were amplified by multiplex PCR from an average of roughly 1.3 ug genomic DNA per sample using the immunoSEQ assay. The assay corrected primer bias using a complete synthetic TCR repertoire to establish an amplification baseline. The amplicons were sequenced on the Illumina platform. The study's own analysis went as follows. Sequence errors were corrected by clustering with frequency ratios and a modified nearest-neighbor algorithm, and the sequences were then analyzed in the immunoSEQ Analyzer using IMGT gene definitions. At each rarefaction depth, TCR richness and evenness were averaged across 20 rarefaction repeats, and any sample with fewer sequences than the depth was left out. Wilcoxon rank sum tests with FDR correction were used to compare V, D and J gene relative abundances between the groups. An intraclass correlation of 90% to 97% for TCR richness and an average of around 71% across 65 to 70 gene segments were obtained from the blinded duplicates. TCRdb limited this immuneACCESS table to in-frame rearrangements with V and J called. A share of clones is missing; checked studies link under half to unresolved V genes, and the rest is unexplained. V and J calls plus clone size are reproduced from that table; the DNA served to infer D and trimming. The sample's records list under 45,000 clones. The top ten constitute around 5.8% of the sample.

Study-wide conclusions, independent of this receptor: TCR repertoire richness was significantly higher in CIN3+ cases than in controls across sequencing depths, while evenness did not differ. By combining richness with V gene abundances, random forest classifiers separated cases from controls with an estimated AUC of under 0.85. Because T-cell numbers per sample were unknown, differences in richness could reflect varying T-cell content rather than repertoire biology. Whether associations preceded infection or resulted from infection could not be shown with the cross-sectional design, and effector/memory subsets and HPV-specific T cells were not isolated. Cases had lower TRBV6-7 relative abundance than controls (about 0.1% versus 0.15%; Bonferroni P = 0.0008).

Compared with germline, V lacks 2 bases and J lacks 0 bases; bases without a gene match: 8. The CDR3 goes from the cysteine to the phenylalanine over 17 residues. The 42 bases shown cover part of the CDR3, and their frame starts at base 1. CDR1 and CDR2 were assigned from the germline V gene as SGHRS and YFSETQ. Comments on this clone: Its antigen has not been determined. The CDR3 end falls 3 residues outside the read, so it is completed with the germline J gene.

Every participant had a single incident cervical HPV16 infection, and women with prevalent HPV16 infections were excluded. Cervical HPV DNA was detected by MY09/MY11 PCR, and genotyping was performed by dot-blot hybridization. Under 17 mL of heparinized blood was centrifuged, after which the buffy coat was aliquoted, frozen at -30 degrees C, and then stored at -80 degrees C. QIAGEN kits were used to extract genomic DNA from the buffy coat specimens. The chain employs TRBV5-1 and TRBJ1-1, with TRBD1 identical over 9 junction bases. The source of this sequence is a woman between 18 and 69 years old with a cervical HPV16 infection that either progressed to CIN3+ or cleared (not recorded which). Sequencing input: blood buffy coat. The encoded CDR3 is CASSFYSRDRVNTEAFF. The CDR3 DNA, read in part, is TGCGCCAGCAGCTTCTATTCGCGGGACAGGGTGAACACTGAA.